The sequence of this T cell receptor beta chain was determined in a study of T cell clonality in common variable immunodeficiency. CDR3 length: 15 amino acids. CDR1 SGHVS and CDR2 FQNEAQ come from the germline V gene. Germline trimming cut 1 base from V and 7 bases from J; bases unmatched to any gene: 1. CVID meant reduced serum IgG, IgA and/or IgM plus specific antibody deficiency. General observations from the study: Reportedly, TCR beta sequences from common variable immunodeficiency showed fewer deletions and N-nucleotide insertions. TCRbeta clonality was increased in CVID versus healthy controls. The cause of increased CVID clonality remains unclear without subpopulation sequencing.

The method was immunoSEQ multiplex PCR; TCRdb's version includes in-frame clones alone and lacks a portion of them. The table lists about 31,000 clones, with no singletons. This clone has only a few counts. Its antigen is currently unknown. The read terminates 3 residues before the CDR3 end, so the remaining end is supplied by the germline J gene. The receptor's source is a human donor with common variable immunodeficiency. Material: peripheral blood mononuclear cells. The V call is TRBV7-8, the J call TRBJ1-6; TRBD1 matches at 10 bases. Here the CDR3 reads CASSLEGQGNSPLHF. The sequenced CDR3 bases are TGTGCCAGCAGCTTAGAGGGACAGGGGAATTCACCC.